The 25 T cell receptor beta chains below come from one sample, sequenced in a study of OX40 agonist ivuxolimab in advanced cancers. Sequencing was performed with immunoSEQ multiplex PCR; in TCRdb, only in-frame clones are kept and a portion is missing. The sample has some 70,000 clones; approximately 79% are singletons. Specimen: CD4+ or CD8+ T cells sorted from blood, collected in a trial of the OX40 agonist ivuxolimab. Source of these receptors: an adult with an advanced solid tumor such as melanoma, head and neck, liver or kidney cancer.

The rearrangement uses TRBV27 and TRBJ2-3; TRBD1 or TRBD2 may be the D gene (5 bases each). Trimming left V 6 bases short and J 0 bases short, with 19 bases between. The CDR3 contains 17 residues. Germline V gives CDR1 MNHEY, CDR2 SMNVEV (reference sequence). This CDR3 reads CASSLRWGPASTDTQYF. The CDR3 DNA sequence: TGTGCCAGCAGCCTCCGGTGGGGACCTGCTAGCACAGATACGCAGTATTTT.

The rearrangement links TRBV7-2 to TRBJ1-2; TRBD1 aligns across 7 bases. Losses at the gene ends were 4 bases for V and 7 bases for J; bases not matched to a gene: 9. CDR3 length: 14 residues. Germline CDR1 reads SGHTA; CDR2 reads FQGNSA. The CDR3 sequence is CASSSPTGLRGYTF. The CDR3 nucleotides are TGTGCCAGCAGCTCTCCGACAGGGCTACGTGGCTACACCTTC.

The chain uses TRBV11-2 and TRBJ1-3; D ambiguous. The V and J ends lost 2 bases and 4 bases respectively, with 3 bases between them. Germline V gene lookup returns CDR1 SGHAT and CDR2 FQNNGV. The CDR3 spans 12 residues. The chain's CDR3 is CASSLRGNTIYF. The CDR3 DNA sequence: TGTGCCAGCAGCTTACGGGGAAACACCATATATTTT.

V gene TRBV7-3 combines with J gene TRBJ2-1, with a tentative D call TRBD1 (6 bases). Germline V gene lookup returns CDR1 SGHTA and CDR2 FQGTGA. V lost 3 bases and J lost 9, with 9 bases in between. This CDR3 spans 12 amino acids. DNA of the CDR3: TGTGCCAGCAGCTTTGGGGGCGGTGAGCAGTTCTTC. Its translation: CASSFGGGEQFF. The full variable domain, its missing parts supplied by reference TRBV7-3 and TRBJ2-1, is GAGVSQTPSNKVTEKGKYVELRCDPISGHTALYWYRQSLGQGPEFLIYFQGTGAADDSGLPNDRFFAVRPEGSVSTLKIQRTERGDSAVYLCASSFGGGEQFFGPGTRLTVL.

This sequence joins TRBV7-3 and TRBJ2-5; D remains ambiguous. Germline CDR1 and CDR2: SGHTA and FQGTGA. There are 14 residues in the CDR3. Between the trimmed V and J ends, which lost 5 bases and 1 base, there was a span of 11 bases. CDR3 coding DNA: TGTGCCAGCAGCCCCGGGTCAGTCCAAGAGACCCAGTACTTC. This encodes CASSPGSVQETQYF.

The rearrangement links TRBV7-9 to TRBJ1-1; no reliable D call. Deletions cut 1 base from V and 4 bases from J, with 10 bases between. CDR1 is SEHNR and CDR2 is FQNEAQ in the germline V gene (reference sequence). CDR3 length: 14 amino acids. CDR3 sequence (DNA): TGTGCCAGCAGCTTAGGTGCGGGAGGCACTGAAGCTTTCTTT. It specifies CASSLGAGGTEAFF.

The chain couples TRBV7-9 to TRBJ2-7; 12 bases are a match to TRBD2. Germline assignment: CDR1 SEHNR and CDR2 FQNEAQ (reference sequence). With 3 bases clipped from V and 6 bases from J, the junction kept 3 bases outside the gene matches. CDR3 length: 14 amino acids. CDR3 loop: CASSLVGLAGEQYF. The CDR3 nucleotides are TGTGCCAGCAGCTTGGTGGGACTAGCGGGCGAGCAGTACTTC.

CDR3 in DNA: TGTGCCAGCAGCAAAAGTAGGTCCTCGAGCTCTGGAAACACCATATATTTT. This translates into CASSKSRSSSSGNTIYF. V and J are TRBV11-2 and TRBJ1-3; D gene ambiguous. The CDR3 loop spans 17 amino acids. CDR1 SGHAT and CDR2 FQNNGV come from the germline V gene. Trimming removed 5 bases at V and 0 bases at J, with 17 bases between.

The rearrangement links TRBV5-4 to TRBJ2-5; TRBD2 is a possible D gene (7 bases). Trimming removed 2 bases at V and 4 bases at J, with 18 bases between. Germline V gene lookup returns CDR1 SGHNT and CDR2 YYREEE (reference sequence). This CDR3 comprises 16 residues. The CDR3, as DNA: TGTGCCAGCAGCTTAGGGGGGGGCCCCGTAGGAGAGACCCAGTACTTC. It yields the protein CASSLGGGPVGETQYF.

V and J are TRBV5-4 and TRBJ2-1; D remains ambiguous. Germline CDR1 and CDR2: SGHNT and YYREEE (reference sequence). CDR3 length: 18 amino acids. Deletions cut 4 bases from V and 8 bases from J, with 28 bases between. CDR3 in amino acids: CASSAQSVWRSAWDEQFF. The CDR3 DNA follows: TGTGCCAGCAGCGCGCAAAGTGTGTGGCGGTCGGCTTGGGATGAGCAGTTCTTC.

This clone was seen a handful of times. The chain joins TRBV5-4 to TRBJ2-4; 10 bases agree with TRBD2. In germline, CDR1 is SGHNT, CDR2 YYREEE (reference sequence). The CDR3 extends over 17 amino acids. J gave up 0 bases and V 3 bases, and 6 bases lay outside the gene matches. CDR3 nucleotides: TGTGCCAGCAGCTCAAAGAGCGGGGGGGCAGCCAAAAACATTCAGTACTTC. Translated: CASSSKSGGAAKNIQYF. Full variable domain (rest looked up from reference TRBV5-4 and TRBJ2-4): ETGVTQSPTHLIKTRGQQVTLRCSSQSGHNTVSWYQQALGQGPQFIFQYYREEENGRGNFPPRFSGLQFPNYSSELNVNALELDDSALYLCASSSKSGGAAKNIQYFGAGTRLSVL.

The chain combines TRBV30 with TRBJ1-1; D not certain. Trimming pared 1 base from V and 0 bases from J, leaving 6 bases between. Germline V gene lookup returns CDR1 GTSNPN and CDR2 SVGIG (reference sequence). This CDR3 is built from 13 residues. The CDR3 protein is CAWSGQMNTEAFF. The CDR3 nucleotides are TGTGCCTGGAGTGGGCAGATGAACACTGAAGCTTTCTTT.

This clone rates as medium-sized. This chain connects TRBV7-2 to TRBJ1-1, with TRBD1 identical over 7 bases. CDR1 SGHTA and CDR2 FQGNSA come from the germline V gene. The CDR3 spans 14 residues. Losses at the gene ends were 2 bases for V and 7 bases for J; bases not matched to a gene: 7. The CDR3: CASSLRQGIGEAFF. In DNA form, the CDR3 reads TGTGCCAGCAGCTTACGACAGGGCATAGGTGAAGCTTTCTTT.

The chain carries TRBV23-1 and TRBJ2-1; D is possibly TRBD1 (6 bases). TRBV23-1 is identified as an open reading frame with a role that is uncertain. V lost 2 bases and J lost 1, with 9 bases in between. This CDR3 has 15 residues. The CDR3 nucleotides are TGCGCCAGCAGTCAAATCAGGGGATCCTACAATGAGCAGTTCTTC. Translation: CASSQIRGSYNEQFF.

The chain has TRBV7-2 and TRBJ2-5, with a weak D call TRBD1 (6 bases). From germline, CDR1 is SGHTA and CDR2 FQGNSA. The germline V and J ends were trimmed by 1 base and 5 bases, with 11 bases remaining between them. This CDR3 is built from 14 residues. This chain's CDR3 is CASSLDLGAETQYF. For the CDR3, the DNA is TGTGCCAGCAGCTTAGATCTGGGGGCGGAGACCCAGTACTTC. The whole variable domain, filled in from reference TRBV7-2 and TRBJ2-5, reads GAGVSQSPSNKVTEKGKDVELRCDPISGHTALYWYRQSLGQGLEFLIYFQGNSAPDKSGLPSDRFSAERTGGSVSTLTIQRTQQEDSAVYLCASSLDLGAETQYFGPGTRLLVL.

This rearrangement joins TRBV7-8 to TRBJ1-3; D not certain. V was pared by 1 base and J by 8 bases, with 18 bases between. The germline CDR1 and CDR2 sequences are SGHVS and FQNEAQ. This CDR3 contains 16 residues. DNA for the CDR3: TGTGCCAGCAGCTTAGGGGTAATGCCCAAGTCGGACACCATATATTTT. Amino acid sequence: CASSLGVMPKSDTIYF. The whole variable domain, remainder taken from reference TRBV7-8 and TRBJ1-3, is GAGVSQSPRYKVAKRGQDVALRCDPISGHVSLFWYQQALGQGPEFLTYFQNEAQLDKSGLPSDRFFAERPEGSVSTLKIQRTQQEDSAVYLCASSLGVMPKSDTIYFGEGSWLTVV.

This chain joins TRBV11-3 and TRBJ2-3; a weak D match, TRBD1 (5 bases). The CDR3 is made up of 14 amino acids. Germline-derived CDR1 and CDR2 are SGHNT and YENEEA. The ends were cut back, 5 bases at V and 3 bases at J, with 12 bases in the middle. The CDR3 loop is CASSRQDITDTQYF. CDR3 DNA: TGTGCCAGCAGCCGCCAGGACATAACAGATACGCAGTATTTT.

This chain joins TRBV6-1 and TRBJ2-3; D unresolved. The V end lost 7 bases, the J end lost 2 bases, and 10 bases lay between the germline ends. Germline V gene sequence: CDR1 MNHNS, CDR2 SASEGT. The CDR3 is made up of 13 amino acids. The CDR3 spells CASNPPYTDTQYF. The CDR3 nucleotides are TGTGCCAGCAATCCCCCCTACACAGATACGCAGTATTTT.

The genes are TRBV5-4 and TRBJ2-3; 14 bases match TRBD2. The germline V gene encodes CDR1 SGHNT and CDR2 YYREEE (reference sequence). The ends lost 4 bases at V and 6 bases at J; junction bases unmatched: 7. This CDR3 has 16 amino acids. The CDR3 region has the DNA TGTGCCAGCAGCCCCTCGGGACTAGCGGGAGCCGATACGCAGTATTTT. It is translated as CASSPSGLAGADTQYF.

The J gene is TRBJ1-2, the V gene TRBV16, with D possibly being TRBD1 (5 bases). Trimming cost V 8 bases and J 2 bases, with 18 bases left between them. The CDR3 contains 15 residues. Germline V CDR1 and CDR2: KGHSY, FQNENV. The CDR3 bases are TGTGCCAGCGCCCTACCCAGCGGGGGAAACTATGGCTACACCTTC. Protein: CASALPSGGNYGYTF.

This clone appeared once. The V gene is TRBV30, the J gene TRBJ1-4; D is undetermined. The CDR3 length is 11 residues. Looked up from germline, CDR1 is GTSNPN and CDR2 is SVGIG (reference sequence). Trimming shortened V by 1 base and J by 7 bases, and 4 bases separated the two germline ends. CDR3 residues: CAWSGGEKLFF. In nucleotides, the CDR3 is TGTGCCTGGAGTGGTGGTGAAAAACTGTTTTTT.

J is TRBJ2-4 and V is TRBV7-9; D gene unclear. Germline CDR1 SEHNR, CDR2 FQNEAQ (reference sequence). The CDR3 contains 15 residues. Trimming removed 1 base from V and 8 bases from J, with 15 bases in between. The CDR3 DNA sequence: TGTGCCAGCAGCTTAGTACTCCTGGGCCCAGACATTCAGTACTTC. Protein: CASSLVLLGPDIQYF.

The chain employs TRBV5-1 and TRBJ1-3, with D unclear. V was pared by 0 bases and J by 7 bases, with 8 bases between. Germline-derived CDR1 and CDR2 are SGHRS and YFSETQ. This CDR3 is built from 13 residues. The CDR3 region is CASSLETVNTIYF. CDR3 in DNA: TGCGCCAGCAGCTTGGAAACCGTGAACACCATATATTTT.

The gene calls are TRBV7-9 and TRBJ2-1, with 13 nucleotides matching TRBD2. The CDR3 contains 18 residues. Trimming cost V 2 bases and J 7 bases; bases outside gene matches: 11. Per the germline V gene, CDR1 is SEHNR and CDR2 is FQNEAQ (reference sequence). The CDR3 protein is CASSLTSGGAWSLNEQFF. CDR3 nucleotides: TGTGCCAGCAGCTTAACTAGCGGGGGGGCCTGGTCGTTGAATGAGCAGTTCTTC.

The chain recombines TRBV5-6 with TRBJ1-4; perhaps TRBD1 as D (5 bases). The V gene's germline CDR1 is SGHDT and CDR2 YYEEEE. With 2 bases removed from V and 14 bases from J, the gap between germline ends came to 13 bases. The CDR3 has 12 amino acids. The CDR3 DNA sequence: TGTGCCAGCAGCTTTAAAAACAGGCCCCTGTTTTTT. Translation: CASSFKNRPLFF.